The clone carrying this T cell receptor (beta chain) appeared a few times. The antigen is unknown. This CDR3 has 13 amino acids. CDR1 and CDR2 (germline): MNHEY, SVGEGT. Trimming removed 11 bases at V and 2 bases at J, with 12 bases between. This entry belongs to a study of T-cell memory formation after mild COVID-19. Overall study: Clustering of TCRs was largely donor specific. Overall study results and limits: Shrinking CD4+ clones resided mostly in CM and EM, and CD8+ ones in EMRA.

TCR alpha and TCR beta cDNA libraries carrying sample barcodes and UMIs were produced by 5'RACE using constant-segment primers. TCRdb passed the 5' RACE reads through MiXCR, listing each CDR3 protein once. The sample includes some 350,000 distinct CDR3 sequences, around 13% of them seen just once. The sequence came from a man in his late teens or twenties who had mild COVID-19 (a few samples of this study predate the infection). Cell type and time point are not known. The specimen was PBMCs or a T cell subset sorted from them (not recorded which). V and J are TRBV6-2 or TRBV6-3 and TRBJ2-2; D is possibly TRBD1 or TRBD2 (5 bases each). This chain's CDR3 is CAALGVNTGELFF. CDR3 DNA sequence: TGTGCCGCCTTGGGGGTAAACACCGGGGAGCTGTTTTTT.